This T cell receptor (beta chain) was sequenced during a study of Ad26.COV2.S vaccination and SARS-CoV-2 variants. Study-wide points: Vaccinees showed greater spike-specific TCR breadth than placebo recipients. Possibly, TCR breadth and depth analyses underestimated total T cell responses. Across vaccine and placebo recipients, the breadth of non-spike TCRs was similar.

Assay: immunoSEQ multiplex PCR; the TCRdb copy retains only in-frame clones and omits some. The sample has 200,000 to 300,000 clones, approximately 88% seen once. Treatment described: roughly 19 received Ad26.COV2.S at low or high dose, single or two shots; 5 received placebo; per-sample allocation not given. Collection of samples fell on day 63 after the first vaccine or placebo injection. Spike of the Wuhan-strain SARS-CoV-2 was expressed by an Ad26 vector, which formed the vaccine. A note on this clone: Its matching antigen is unknown.

Between the trimmed V and J ends, which lost 1 base and 4 bases, there was a span of 13 bases. The CDR3 sequence is 15 residues long. Germline lookup yields CDR1 SGHTA and CDR2 FQGNSA. This TCR was recovered from a person between 18 and 65 years old who received the Ad26.COV2.S COVID-19 vaccine or a placebo. The gene calls are TRBV7-2 and TRBJ1-1; D perhaps matches TRBD1 (5 bases). Sequencing used peripheral blood, obtained in a trial of Ad26.COV2.S vaccine versus placebo. The DNA of the CDR3 is TGTGCCAGCAGCTTAGTTCTACAGGTTACCACTGAAGCTTTCTTT. Translation: CASSLVLQVTTEAFF. Full variable domain (outside the CDR3, taken from reference TRBV7-2 and TRBJ1-1): GAGVSQSPSNKVTEKGKDVELRCDPISGHTALYWYRQSLGQGLEFLIYFQGNSAPDKSGLPSDRFSAERTGGSVSTLTIQRTQQEDSAVYLCASSLVLQVTTEAFFGQGTRLTVV.